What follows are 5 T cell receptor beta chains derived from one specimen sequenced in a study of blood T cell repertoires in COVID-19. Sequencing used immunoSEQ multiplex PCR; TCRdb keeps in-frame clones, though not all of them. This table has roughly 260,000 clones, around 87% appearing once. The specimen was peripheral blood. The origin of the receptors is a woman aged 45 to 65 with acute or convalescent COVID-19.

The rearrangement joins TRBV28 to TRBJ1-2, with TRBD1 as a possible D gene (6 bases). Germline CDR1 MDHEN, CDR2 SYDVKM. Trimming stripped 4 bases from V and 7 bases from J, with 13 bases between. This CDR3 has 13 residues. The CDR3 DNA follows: TGTGCCAGCAGTTCCGGCAGGGGACGTGGCTACACCTTC. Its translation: CASSSGRGRGYTF.

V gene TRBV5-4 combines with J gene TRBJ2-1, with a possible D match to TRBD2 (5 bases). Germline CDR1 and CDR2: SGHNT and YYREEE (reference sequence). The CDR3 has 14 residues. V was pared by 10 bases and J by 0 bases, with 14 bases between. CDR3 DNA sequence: TGTGCCGGTAGCGATAAAAGCTCCTACAATGAGCAGTTCTTC. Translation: CAGSDKSSYNEQFF.

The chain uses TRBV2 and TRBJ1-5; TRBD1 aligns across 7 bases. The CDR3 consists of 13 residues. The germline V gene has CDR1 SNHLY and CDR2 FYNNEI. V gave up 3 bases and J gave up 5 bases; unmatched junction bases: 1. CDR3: CASSDRGDQPQHF. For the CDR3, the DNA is TGTGCCAGCAGTGACAGGGGGGATCAGCCCCAGCATTTT.

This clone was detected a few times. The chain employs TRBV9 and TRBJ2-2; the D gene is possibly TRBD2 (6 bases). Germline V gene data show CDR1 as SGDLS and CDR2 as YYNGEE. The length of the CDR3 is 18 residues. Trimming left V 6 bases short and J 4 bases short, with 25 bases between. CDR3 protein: CASTKEMFRARGTGELFF. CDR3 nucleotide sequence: TGTGCCAGCACCAAAGAGATGTTTAGAGCGCGGGGCACCGGGGAGCTGTTTTTT.

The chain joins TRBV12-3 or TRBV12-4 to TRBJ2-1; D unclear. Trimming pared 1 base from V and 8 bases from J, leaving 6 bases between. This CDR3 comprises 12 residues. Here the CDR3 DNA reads TGTGCCAGCAGTTTAGTACTGCATGAGCAGTTCTTC. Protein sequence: CASSLVLHEQFF.